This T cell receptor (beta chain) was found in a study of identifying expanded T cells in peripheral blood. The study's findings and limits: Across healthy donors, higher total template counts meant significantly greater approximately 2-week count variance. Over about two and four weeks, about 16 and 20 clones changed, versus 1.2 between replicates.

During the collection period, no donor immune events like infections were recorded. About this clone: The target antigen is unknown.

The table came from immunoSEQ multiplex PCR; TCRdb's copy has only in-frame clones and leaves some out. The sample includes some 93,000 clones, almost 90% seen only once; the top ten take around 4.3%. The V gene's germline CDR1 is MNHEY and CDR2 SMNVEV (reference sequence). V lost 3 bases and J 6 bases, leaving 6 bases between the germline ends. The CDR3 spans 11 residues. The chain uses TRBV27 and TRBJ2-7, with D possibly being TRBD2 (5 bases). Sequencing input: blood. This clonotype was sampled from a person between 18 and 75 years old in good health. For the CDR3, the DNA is TGTGCCAGCAGTTTCGCGGGCGAGCAGTACTTC. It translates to CASSFAGEQYF.